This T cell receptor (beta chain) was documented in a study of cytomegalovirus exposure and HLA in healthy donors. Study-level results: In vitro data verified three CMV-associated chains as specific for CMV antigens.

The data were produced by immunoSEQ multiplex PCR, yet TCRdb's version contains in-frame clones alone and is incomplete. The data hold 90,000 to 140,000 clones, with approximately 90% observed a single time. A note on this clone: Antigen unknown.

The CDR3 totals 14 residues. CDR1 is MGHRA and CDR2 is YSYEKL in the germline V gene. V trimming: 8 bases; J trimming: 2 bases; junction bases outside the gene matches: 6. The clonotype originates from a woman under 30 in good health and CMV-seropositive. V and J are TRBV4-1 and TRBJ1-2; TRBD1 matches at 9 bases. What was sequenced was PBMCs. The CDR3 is CASVPGQGNYGYTF. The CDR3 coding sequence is TGCGCCAGCGTCCCCGGACAGGGGAACTATGGCTACACCTTC.